Each of the 21 T cell receptor beta chains below was sequenced from the same sample in a study of blood T cell repertoires in COVID-19. Assay used: immunoSEQ multiplex PCR; TCRdb lists only in-frame clones, some missing. The data hold 200,000 to 300,000 clones, with roughly nine tenths observed a single time. Material for sequencing was peripheral blood. The receptors derive from a man in his 60s who had recovered from COVID-19.

The chain links TRBV7-4 to TRBJ1-5; weak D call: TRBD1 (6 bases). This CDR3 is built from 16 residues. Per the germline V gene, CDR1 is SGHVT and CDR2 is SQSDAQ. The V end was cut by 6 bases, the J end by 0 bases, with 15 bases between. CDR3 in amino acids: CASRPGTSYSNQPQHF. DNA for the CDR3: TGTGCCAGCAGGCCTGGGACATCTTATAGCAATCAGCCCCAGCATTTT.

The sample holds one count of this clone. The rearrangement links TRBV9 to TRBJ2-5; a weak D match, TRBD2 (6 bases). Trimming took 0 bases from V and 9 from J, leaving 9 bases between them. Germline V gene lookup returns CDR1 SGDLS and CDR2 YYNGEE. The CDR3 covers 12 residues. The CDR3 DNA reads as TGTGCCAGCAGCGTAGGTAGGGAGGCCCAGTACTTC. As protein: CASSVGREAQYF.

This clone came up once. V gene TRBV3-1 (or the pseudogene TRBV3-2) combines with J gene TRBJ2-2; 10 bases line up with TRBD2. The CDR3 extends over 15 amino acids. J was trimmed by 3 bases and V by 7 bases; bases with no gene match: 5. Germline V gene lookup returns CDR1 LGHDT and CDR2 YNNKEL (reference sequence). The CDR3 is CASTPSGGYTGELFF. CDR3 bases: TGTGCCAGCACCCCTAGCGGGGGTTACACCGGGGAGCTGTTTTTT.

This clone came up a few times. The chain is built from TRBV10-1 and TRBJ2-7, with 8 bases identical to TRBD1. Trimming at V came to 5 bases and at J to 5 bases, leaving 5 bases not matched to a gene. This CDR3 is built from 13 residues. CDR1 and CDR2 from the germline V gene are WNHNN and SYGVQD (reference sequence). CDR3 DNA sequence: TGCGCCAGCAGTCTGGACAGGGTACACGAGCAGTACTTC. It is translated as CASSLDRVHEQYF.

The rearrangement joins TRBV5-5 to TRBJ1-2, with D perhaps TRBD1 (6 bases). The V and J ends lost 4 bases and 4 bases respectively, with 14 bases between them. Germline V gene lookup returns CDR1 SGHKS and CDR2 YYEKEE (reference sequence). The CDR3 is 14 residues long. The CDR3 nucleotides read TGTGCCAGCAGCCCCGGTCTGGGGGCCTATGGCTACACCTTC. Translated, it gives CASSPGLGAYGYTF.

The chain is built from TRBV27 and TRBJ2-1, with 8 positions matching TRBD2. Unmatched junction bases numbered 5, after V lost 7 bases and J lost 9 bases. CDR3 length equals 12 residues. Per germline, CDR1 MNHEY and CDR2 SMNVEV (reference sequence). The CDR3 DNA reads TGTGCCAGCACCGGGGGGGGTGGTGAGCAGTTCTTC. Its translation: CASTGGGGEQFF.

This rearrangement joins TRBV7-9 to TRBJ2-1; TRBD2 aligns across 8 bases. J gave up 6 bases and V 1 base, and 5 bases lay outside the gene matches. The length of the CDR3 is 15 residues. Germline CDR1 and CDR2: SEHNR and FQNEAQ (reference sequence). The chain's CDR3 is CASSLVSGGANEQFF. DNA for the CDR3: TGTGCCAGCAGCTTAGTTTCCGGGGGGGCCAATGAGCAGTTCTTC.

The chain carries TRBV10-3 and TRBJ1-1, with a possible D match to TRBD1 (6 bases). The CDR3 has 12 residues. V lost 5 bases and J 3 bases, leaving 7 bases between the germline ends. Germline loops: CDR1 ENHRY, CDR2 SYGVKD. The CDR3 region has the DNA TGTGCCATCAGTAACAGGGACACTGAAGCTTTCTTT. Encoded protein: CAISNRDTEAFF.

The chain joins TRBV6-1 to TRBJ2-7; 7 nucleotides line up with TRBD2. The length of the CDR3 is 13 residues. Germline loops: CDR1 MNHNS, CDR2 SASEGT. The V segment lost 2 bases and the J segment 6 bases; nucleotides outside the gene matches: 4. The CDR3 region has the DNA TGTGCCAGCAGTGAACGGGGGAGGGGCGAGCAGTACTTC. It is translated as CASSERGRGEQYF.

This clone was observed once. The V and J genes are TRBV7-2 and TRBJ2-3, with D possibly matching TRBD1 (6 bases). CDR3 length equals 16 residues. The ends were cut back, 1 base at V and 1 base at J, with 12 bases in the middle. Germline-derived CDR1 and CDR2 are SGHTA and FQGNSA. The CDR3 region is CASSLGRGSGTDTQYF. The CDR3 nucleotides read TGTGCCAGCAGCTTAGGAAGGGGGAGTGGCACAGATACGCAGTATTTT.

The CDR3 loop is CASSPQQGAQNSPLHF. The CDR3 nucleotides read TGTGCCAGCTCACCACAGCAGGGGGCCCAGAATTCACCCCTCCACTTT. This chain connects TRBV18 to TRBJ1-6; 8 bases map to TRBD1. The CDR3 runs to 16 residues. In germline, CDR1 is KGHSH, CDR2 LQKENI. V lost 1 base, J lost 7 bases, and 6 bases stayed unmatched.

V usage is TRBV9 and J usage is TRBJ2-7; 8 positions match TRBD2. The CDR3 is 15 amino acids. Trimming cost V 4 bases and J 4 bases; bases outside gene matches: 10. Per the germline V gene, CDR1 is SGDLS and CDR2 is YYNGEE. The chain's CDR3 is CASSPPGTSQYEQYF. Written as DNA, the CDR3 is TGTGCCAGCAGCCCCCCCGGGACTAGTCAGTACGAGCAGTACTTC.

The chain carries TRBV7-8 and TRBJ2-1; the match to TRBD2 covers 9 bases. V trimming: 5 bases; J trimming: 4 bases; junction bases outside the gene matches: 3. The CDR3 contains 14 residues. Looked up from germline, CDR1 is SGHVS and CDR2 is FQNEAQ. CDR3 amino acids: CASSSTSGYNEQFF. Here the CDR3 DNA reads TGTGCCAGCAGCAGTACTAGCGGGTACAATGAGCAGTTCTTC.

The chain recombines TRBV19 with TRBJ1-6; no reliable D call. V was trimmed by 1 base and J by 11 bases, leaving 12 bases between them. CDR3 length: 14 residues. Germline V gives CDR1 LNHDA, CDR2 SQIVND (reference sequence). CDR3 protein: CASSIVGHRPPLHF. The CDR3 bases are TGTGCCAGTAGTATAGTTGGCCACCGTCCACCCCTCCACTTT.

V usage is TRBV9 and J usage is TRBJ2-3, with D perhaps TRBD1 (5 bases). The CDR3 consists of 15 residues. CDR1 is SGDLS and CDR2 is YYNGEE in the germline V gene. Trimming shortened V by 3 bases and J by 0 bases, and 11 bases separated the two germline ends. CDR3 in amino acids: CASSGDSTSTDTQYF. Here the CDR3 DNA reads TGTGCCAGCAGCGGCGACAGTACTAGCACAGATACGCAGTATTTT.

The rearrangement uses TRBV24-1 and TRBJ2-3, with unresolved D. This CDR3 has 14 residues. Looked up from germline, CDR1 is KGHDR and CDR2 is SFDVKD. Trimming cost V 5 bases and J 2 bases, with 10 bases left between them. The CDR3 region has the DNA TGTGCCACCAGTGCAGGAATGTACACAGATACGCAGTATTTT. This codes for CATSAGMYTDTQYF.

The chain carries TRBV2 and TRBJ2-7, with 8 bases fitting TRBD1. This CDR3 spans 13 amino acids. Trimming at V came to 8 bases and at J to 3 bases, leaving 6 bases not matched to a gene. Germline V CDR1 and CDR2: SNHLY, FYNNEI. In nucleotides, the CDR3 is TGTGCCAGCTCTGGACAGGGAGACTACGAGCAGTACTTC. Its protein is CASSGQGDYEQYF.

CDR3 sequence reads: CASSTGLAGGGGTDTQYF. CDR3 nucleotides: TGCGCCAGCAGCACGGGACTAGCGGGGGGTGGTGGGACAGATACGCAGTATTTT. The V and J genes are TRBV5-1 and TRBJ2-3; 15 nucleotides line up with TRBD2. Trimming removed 4 bases from V and 3 bases from J; junction bases left unmatched: 9. The CDR3 is made up of 18 amino acids. Germline V gene data show CDR1 as SGHRS and CDR2 as YFSETQ.

The chain carries TRBV10-3 and TRBJ2-1; TRBD2 aligns across 9 bases. Germline loops: CDR1 ENHRY, CDR2 SYGVKD. V was pared by 3 bases and J by 2 bases, with 5 bases of the junction left unmatched. This CDR3 has 16 amino acids. Here the CDR3 DNA reads TGTGCCATCAGTGAAGGAGCGGGGGGCACCTACAATGAGCAGTTCTTC. This gives the protein CAISEGAGGTYNEQFF.

This clone was seen only once. The rearrangement joins TRBV5-4 to TRBJ1-4, with no clear D. The V gene's germline CDR1 is SGHNT and CDR2 YYREEE (reference sequence). Trimming stripped 0 bases from V and 3 bases from J, with 6 bases between. The CDR3 covers 14 residues. The CDR3 sequence: CASSLELSNEKLFF. The CDR3 nucleotides read TGTGCCAGCAGCTTGGAACTATCTAATGAAAAACTGTTTTTT.

The chain employs TRBV5-1 and TRBJ2-3, with TRBD1 as a possible D gene (6 bases). V shed 7 bases and J shed 4 bases, with 19 bases lying between them. Germline V gives CDR1 SGHRS, CDR2 YFSETQ. This CDR3 region has 15 residues. CDR3 amino acids: CASLQGHGRADTQYF. For the CDR3, the DNA is TGCGCCAGCCTGCAGGGGCACGGCCGTGCAGATACGCAGTATTTT.